This T cell receptor (beta chain) appears in the sequencing data of a study of EBV T-cell therapy then PD-1 blockade in nasopharyngeal carcinoma. Of note for this clone: Antigen: not known.

Treatment specified: AdE1-LMPpoly-expanded autologous EBV-specific T-cell therapy followed by anti-PD-1 nivolumab. Trimming cost V 6 bases and J 0 bases; bases outside gene matches: 2. The CDR3 extends over 13 amino acids. Assay: immunoSEQ multiplex PCR; the TCRdb copy retains only in-frame clones and omits some. The data hold around 22,000 clones, with 82% observed a single time. The sequenced sample was CD8+ T cells from blood, obtained at day -245 from a patient whose treatment included autologous EBV-specific T cells and nivolumab. This chain links TRBV12-3 or TRBV12-4 with TRBJ2-7, with 7 bases identical to TRBD1. The clonotype was recovered from a man aged 35-49 years with nasopharyngeal carcinoma. Here the CDR3 reads CASRAGGSYEQYF. The CDR3, as DNA: TGTGCCAGCAGGGCAGGGGGCTCCTACGAGCAGTACTTC.